These 28 T cell receptor beta chains originate from one sample sequenced in a study of blood T cell repertoires in COVID-19 (dated by TCRdb to about 2020). The library was built by means of the immunoSEQ multiplex PCR assay. Held by TCRdb, this immuneACCESS table contains in-frame sequences only and omits some clones. Under half of the omission traces to an unresolved V gene where checked; the cause of the rest is unknown. The sample has about 200,000 clones on record, around four fifths of them singletons. The leading ten clones occupy 0.9% to 0.95% of the sample. The sequenced sample consisted of peripheral blood. Receptors originate from a man in his sixties with COVID-19, enrolled during active disease.

This clone was recorded once. This chain joins TRBV19 and TRBJ1-4; the D gene is possibly TRBD1 (5 bases). V was trimmed by 2 bases and J by 8 bases, leaving 12 bases between them. The length of the CDR3 is 14 residues. Looked up from germline, CDR1 is LNHDA and CDR2 is SQIVND (reference sequence). The CDR3 nucleotides read TGTGCCAGTAGTATACAGGGAAGCGGGGAAAAACTGTTTTTT. Translating it yields CASSIQGSGEKLFF.

V is TRBV5-1 and J is TRBJ2-7; TRBD1 agrees at 9 bases. Germline V lookup: CDR1 SGHRS, CDR2 YFSETQ. CDR3 size: 15 residues. With V trimmed by 1 base and J by 1 base, 3 bases remained unmatched. CDR3 residues: CASSLTGTGSYEQYF. The DNA of the CDR3 is TGCGCCAGCAGCTTGACCGGGACAGGGTCCTACGAGCAGTACTTC.

The CDR3 spells CASSPGQASYNEQFF. For the CDR3, the DNA is TGTGCCAGCAGTCCCGGACAGGCTTCCTACAATGAGCAGTTCTTC. V and J are TRBV28 and TRBJ2-1; 7 bases agree with TRBD1. V trimming: 5 bases; J trimming: 1 base; junction bases outside the gene matches: 5. Germline V CDR1 and CDR2: MDHEN, SYDVKM. This CDR3 comprises 15 residues.

The rearrangement uses TRBV7-8 and TRBJ1-6; TRBD1 matches 7 bases. This CDR3 contains 15 residues. With 5 bases clipped from V and 6 bases from J, the junction kept 7 bases outside the gene matches. In germline, CDR1 is SGHVS, CDR2 FQNEAQ. The CDR3: CASSLQGKGNSPLHF. The CDR3, as DNA: TGTGCCAGCAGCCTACAGGGGAAGGGTAATTCACCCCTCCACTTT.

This clone was seen a handful of times. The rearrangement links TRBV5-4 to TRBJ1-1, with D possibly being TRBD1 (6 bases). CDR3 length: 13 amino acids. V shed 4 bases and J shed 7 bases, with 14 bases lying between them. CDR1 is SGHNT, CDR2 YYREEE, per germline (reference sequence). CDR3 protein: CASSAEQGYEAFF. CDR3 bases: TGTGCCAGCAGCGCAGAACAGGGATATGAAGCTTTCTTT.

The rearrangement links TRBV29-1 to TRBJ2-7; D may be TRBD1 (6 bases). The V and J ends lost 7 bases and 5 bases respectively, with 15 bases between them. Germline CDR1 reads SQVTM; CDR2 reads ANQGSEA. The CDR3 is made up of 12 amino acids. In nucleotides, the CDR3 is TGCAGCGCTACAGGGATCCGAAACGAGCAGTACTTC. It codes for CSATGIRNEQYF.

The gene calls are TRBV30 and TRBJ2-2, with D perhaps TRBD1 (5 bases). V lost 5 bases and J 4 bases, leaving 11 bases between the germline ends. The CDR3 consists of 13 residues. The V gene's germline CDR1 is GTSNPN and CDR2 SVGIG (reference sequence). Written as DNA, the CDR3 is TGTGCCTGGGGATCCAGGGTCACCGGGGAGCTGTTTTTT. Its protein is CAWGSRVTGELFF.

V usage is TRBV28 and J usage is TRBJ2-7, with 9 bases that match TRBD2. CDR3 size: 15 residues. V shed 4 bases and J 0 bases; nucleotides not matched to a gene: 4. Germline loops: CDR1 MDHEN, CDR2 SYDVKM. CDR3 bases: TGTGCCAGCAGTTCTGGCGGGAGGGGCTCCTACGAGCAGTACTTC. Encoded protein: CASSSGGRGSYEQYF.

CDR3 DNA sequence: TGTGCCAGCAGTTTTGGAAGGGGGCAGGAAAAACTGTTTTTT. Its protein is CASSFGRGQEKLFF. The chain recombines TRBV27 with TRBJ1-4; 7 nucleotides match TRBD1. After removal of 3 bases from V and 8 bases from J, the junction contained 6 bases not matched to a gene. The germline V gene has CDR1 MNHEY and CDR2 SMNVEV (reference sequence). This CDR3 region has 14 residues.

The chain combines TRBV6-5 with TRBJ1-1; D is possibly TRBD1 (5 bases). Trimming stripped 5 bases from V and 7 bases from J, with 11 bases between. The CDR3 length is 12 residues. Germline values: CDR1 MNHEY, CDR2 SVGAGI. CDR3 sequence reads: CASSSRVNEAFF. Written as DNA, the CDR3 is TGTGCCAGCAGTAGCAGGGTGAATGAAGCTTTCTTT.

V is TRBV30 and J is TRBJ2-7, with TRBD2 as a possible D gene (5 bases). The CDR3 runs 11 residues. Looked up from germline, CDR1 is GTSNPN and CDR2 is SVGIG (reference sequence). V lost 1 base and J lost 6, with 7 bases in between. The CDR3 DNA is TGTGCCTGGAGTGGAGGGAGCGAGCAGTACTTC. Its protein product is CAWSGGSEQYF.

The chain is built from TRBV5-6 and TRBJ1-5, with a tentative D call TRBD1 (6 bases). V was trimmed by 0 bases and J by 2 bases, leaving 9 bases between them. This CDR3 has 15 amino acids. Germline V gene sequence: CDR1 SGHDT, CDR2 YYEEEE. CDR3 in amino acids: CASSLGAGGNQPQHF. The CDR3 bases are TGTGCCAGCAGCTTGGGGGCAGGGGGCAATCAGCCCCAGCATTTT.

The chain has TRBV28 and TRBJ2-5, with 8 bases fitting TRBD1. V trimming: 3 bases; J trimming: 5 bases; junction bases outside the gene matches: 5. This CDR3 is built from 14 residues. CDR1 and CDR2 (germline): MDHEN, SYDVKM. Here the CDR3 DNA reads TGTGCCAGCAGTTTGGCAGGGGGCCCGGAGACCCAGTACTTC. Translated: CASSLAGGPETQYF.

The rearrangement uses TRBV6-5 and TRBJ1-1; TRBD1 matches at 11 bases. Germline CDR1 is MNHEY and CDR2 is SVGAGI. With 1 base clipped from V and 5 bases from J, the junction kept 3 bases outside the gene matches. The CDR3 has 15 residues. CDR3 in amino acids: CASSYFGTGGTEAFF. The CDR3 region has the DNA TGTGCCAGCAGTTACTTCGGGACAGGGGGAACTGAAGCTTTCTTT.

The J gene is TRBJ2-7, the V gene TRBV7-8; 7 bases fit TRBD2. Germline values: CDR1 SGHVS, CDR2 FQNEAQ. The CDR3 consists of 12 residues. V was pared by 5 bases and J by 2 bases, with 0 bases of the junction left unmatched. The CDR3 nucleotides read TGTGCCAGCAGCGGGGGGGCCTACGAGCAGTACTTC. Translating gives CASSGGAYEQYF.

The V call is TRBV6-2 or TRBV6-3, the J call TRBJ2-4; D is unclear. The ends were cut back, 4 bases at V and 0 bases at J, with 13 bases in the middle. The length of the CDR3 is 16 residues. CDR1 is MNHEY and CDR2 is SVGEGT in the germline V gene. CDR3 region: CASSSTVRLAKNIQYF. DNA for the CDR3: TGTGCCAGCAGTTCAACCGTCCGGTTAGCCAAAAACATTCAGTACTTC.

V is TRBV5-1 and J is TRBJ2-7; D possibly corresponds to TRBD1 (5 bases). Germline V gives CDR1 SGHRS, CDR2 YFSETQ. The CDR3 extends over 14 amino acids. V lost 0 bases and J lost 2, with 9 bases in between. The CDR3 protein is CASSLEGYAYEQYF. As DNA, the CDR3 is TGCGCCAGCAGCTTGGAGGGGTATGCCTACGAGCAGTACTTC.

The chain uses TRBV19 and TRBJ2-5; TRBD1 matches at 7 bases. V shed 8 bases, J shed 0 bases, and the junction held 21 bases outside the gene matches. Germline CDR1 reads LNHDA; CDR2 reads SQIVND (reference sequence). CDR3 length: 19 amino acids. The CDR3 DNA reads as TGTGCCAGTCTAAAAGCGGACAGGTTGTCCGAAACGTACCAAGAGACCCAGTACTTC. Amino acid sequence: CASLKADRLSETYQETQYF.

The CDR3, as DNA: TGTGCCAGTAGTATGGACAGGGATATAGGCTACACCTTC. Translating it yields CASSMDRDIGYTF. The genes are TRBV19 and TRBJ1-2; TRBD1 agrees at 8 bases. Germline CDR1 and CDR2: LNHDA and SQIVND (reference sequence). V shed 3 bases, J shed 8 bases, and the junction held 5 bases outside the gene matches. The CDR3 is 13 amino acids.

The chain combines TRBV21-1 with TRBJ2-7; the listed D gene, TRBD1, was not tested against the DNA. TRBV21-1 constitutes a pseudogene. This CDR3 has 16 residues. The CDR3 here is CASSAPKSDRDGEQYF. The DNA of the CDR3 is TGTGCCAGCAGCGCCCCAAAATCGGACAGGGACGGCGAGCAGTACTTC.

V usage is TRBV7-3 and J usage is TRBJ1-1; 8 positions match TRBD1. Germline V gene lookup returns CDR1 SGHTA and CDR2 FQGTGA. The CDR3 sequence is 14 residues long. V dropped 4 bases and J dropped 1; count of bases not matched to a gene: 2. CDR3 coding DNA: TGTGCCAGCAGCTCCGGACAGGGGAACACTGAAGCTTTCTTT. This gives the protein CASSSGQGNTEAFF.

The V call is TRBV19, the J call TRBJ2-1; 9 bases are shared with TRBD2. With V trimmed by 3 bases and J by 9 bases, 6 bases remained unmatched. CDR3 length equals 14 residues. CDR1 and CDR2 (germline): LNHDA, SQIVND (reference sequence). The CDR3 nucleotides are TGTGCCAGTAGTATGCTAGCGGGAAGGGGTGAGCAGTTCTTC. It yields the protein CASSMLAGRGEQFF.

This chain joins TRBV7-8 and TRBJ2-3, with a weak D call TRBD1 (6 bases). Germline V gene lookup returns CDR1 SGHVS and CDR2 FQNEAQ. The ends were cut back, 2 bases at V and 1 base at J, with 19 bases in the middle. The CDR3 is 18 amino acids. The DNA of the CDR3 is TGTGCCAGCAGCTTAAAACAGGGAGAGGGGGTGGGCACAGATACGCAGTATTTT. It translates to CASSLKQGEGVGTDTQYF.

CDR3 DNA sequence: TGTGCCAGCAGTGAAAGCACAGTTCAGCCCCAGCATTTT. Protein sequence: CASSESTVQPQHF. The chain has TRBV6-1 and TRBJ1-5; no reliable D call. The germline V gene has CDR1 MNHNS and CDR2 SASEGT. Trimming shortened V by 2 bases and J by 6 bases, and 8 bases separated the two germline ends. The CDR3 loop spans 13 amino acids.

The chain uses TRBV27 and TRBJ2-3; the D gene is possibly TRBD2 (6 bases). The CDR3 consists of 16 residues. V dropped 4 bases and J dropped 1 base, with 15 bases sitting between them. CDR1 is MNHEY, CDR2 SMNVEV, per germline (reference sequence). CDR3 loop: CASSSLRGLGTDTQYF. The CDR3 bases are TGTGCCAGCAGTTCCCTCCGGGGACTGGGCACAGATACGCAGTATTTT.

This clone was observed a single time. The chain combines TRBV7-6 with TRBJ1-5; maybe TRBD1 (5 bases). Germline V gene lookup returns CDR1 SGHVS and CDR2 FNYEAQ. The CDR3 length is 17 residues. V lost 0 bases and J lost 2, with 14 bases in between. CDR3 loop: CASSLAARAQGNQPQHF. In nucleotides, the CDR3 is TGTGCCAGCAGCTTAGCGGCCAGGGCCCAGGGCAATCAGCCCCAGCATTTT.

The rearrangement joins TRBV6-4 to TRBJ1-1; weak D call: TRBD1 (5 bases). This CDR3 spans 14 amino acids. V was trimmed by 4 bases and J by 4 bases, leaving 13 bases between them. CDR1 is MRHNA and CDR2 is SNTAGT in the germline V gene. CDR3 region: CASSVSGQGTEAFF. The CDR3 nucleotides read TGTGCCAGCAGTGTTTCAGGTCAGGGCACTGAAGCTTTCTTT.

This rearrangement joins TRBV7-9 to TRBJ1-4; 7 positions agree with TRBD1. CDR1 is SEHNR, CDR2 FQNEAQ, per germline (reference sequence). This CDR3 spans 16 amino acids. V lost 3 bases to trimming and J lost 0 bases; unmatched junction nucleotides: 4. CDR3 bases: TGTGCCAGCAGCTTGGACAGGTCCTCAACTAATGAAAAACTGTTTTTT. This encodes CASSLDRSSTNEKLFF.